The next 2 T cell receptor beta chains were all read from a single sample in a study of blood T cell repertoires in COVID-19. Repertoires were generated with immunoSEQ multiplex PCR, while TCRdb's copy carries only in-frame clones and drops some. The sample contains roughly 250,000 clones, 75% to 90% of which appear only once. Sequencing input: PBMCs or T cells enriched from blood (not recorded which). The receptor set was obtained from a woman aged 40 to 49 with acute COVID-19.

This chain uses TRBV5-1 with TRBJ2-5, with D perhaps TRBD2 (5 bases). Trimming removed 3 bases at V and 5 bases at J, with 14 bases between. Per germline, CDR1 SGHRS and CDR2 YFSETQ. The CDR3 has 14 amino acids. DNA of the CDR3: TGCGCCAGCAGCTCCTCCCCCCGCGGGGAGACCCAGTACTTC. The encoded protein is CASSSSPRGETQYF.

The count of this clone is one. The genes are TRBV7-6 and TRBJ2-2; perhaps TRBD1 as D (6 bases). V lost 4 bases and J 0 bases, leaving 9 bases between the germline ends. Per the germline V gene, CDR1 is SGHVS and CDR2 is FNYEAQ. The CDR3 contains 15 residues. CDR3 nucleotides: TGTGCCAGCAGCTGGGGACAAACGAACACCGGGGAGCTGTTTTTT. Translated, it gives CASSWGQTNTGELFF.